Included here is one TCR beta chain sequence, with context. This clone has only a few counts. It lacks a known antigen. The read terminates 3 residues ahead of where the CDR3 ends, so the germline J gene completes it. Equivalent amounts of genomic DNA from CVID and control samples were used as sequencing input. For every sample, a 60 bp segment covering the rearranged TCRbeta CDR3 region was amplified and then sequenced. The immunoSEQ assay, a bias-corrected multiplex PCR with high-throughput sequencing, was employed for TCRbeta amplification. The study's own analysis went as follows. Every unique nucleotide sequence counted as a clone and was annotated with V, D and J genes, copy number and frequency. Sequences were labeled productive if in frame, and non-productive if out of frame or containing stop codons. Clonality was calculated from Shannon's entropy as previously described. Mean CDR3 Kyte-Doolittle hydropathy was derived from the predicted amino acid sequences of productive clones. Hierarchical clustering of scaled V gene usage was performed with the R hclust function using Manhattan distance and complete linkage. Clone sharing by CDR3 amino acid sequence was assessed by resampling 12 repertoires per group over 100 rounds. The repertoires were searched for 70 published EBV-specific TCRbeta sequences and a few hundred published CMV-specific TCRbeta sequences. After two CVID samples that produced fewer than 10,000 sequences were dropped from the analysis, around 41 CVID repertoires remained. TCRdb obtained this table from immuneACCESS and retained in-frame rearrangements with V and J assigned. These tables miss some clones; where compared with another copy, unresolved V genes account for less than half of the shortfall, and the remainder is unexplained. For V, J and clone size, that table is used; D and trimming come from the DNA. The table gives around 42,000 clones for this sample, with none occurring only once. Clones ranked in the top ten supply 5% to 6.5% of the sample.

Counted from cysteine to phenylalanine, this CDR3 has 15 amino acids. Only the CDR3 bases that were read are kept: 36 of them, in frame from base 1. CDR1 and CDR2 are drawn from the germline V gene (reference sequence): LNHDA, SQIVND. V is pared back by 4 bases and J by 1 base, with 13 bases lying between the germline termini. CVID was diagnosed by standard criteria: serum IgG, IgA and/or IgM reduced below normal range, plus specific antibody deficiency. The CVID group comprised some 44 subjects, approximately 15 female and around 30 male, aged roughly 8 to 70 years with a mean age of around 40. Most of the CVID patients and most of the healthy controls were of Caucasian heritage. At the time of study participation, every CVID subject had been on replacement immunoglobulin therapy for one year or longer. When blood was collected, none of the CVID subjects were ill or on immunomodulatory or immunosuppressive medication. From each donor, about 4.5 to 8.5 ml of heparinized peripheral whole blood was collected. TCRbeta CDR3 repertoires were sequenced from genomic DNA of adults with common variable immune deficiency (CVID) and healthy adult controls. To isolate peripheral blood mononuclear cells, diluted blood was subjected to density centrifugation over Hypaque 1077 or Ficoll-Paque. Genomic DNA was obtained from unsorted mononuclear cells through either Qiagen column purification or a centrifugation-based method.

This specimen belongs to a study of T cell clonality in common variable immunodeficiency (dated by TCRdb to between 2015 and 2016). Here is what the overall study found, with its caveats: Increased TCRbeta clonality was found in CVID subjects compared with healthy controls (t-test p = 0.018), with the increase being most characteristic of about a third of subjects. CVID TCRbeta sequences were reported to have fewer deletions and N-nucleotide insertions and to lack highly modified clones with 13 or more V deletions. Patient heterogeneity within the CVID cohort put limits on correlating repertoire features with clinical complications. The authors noted that sequencing repertoires of T cell subpopulations would be needed to clarify what caused the increased clonality in CVID. Despite equal DNA input, controls averaged about 79,000 unique sequences per sample versus about 32,000 in CVID samples. CVID subjects shared fewer TCRbeta clones with each other than healthy controls did (p < 0.0001).

This TCR was recovered from a human donor with common variable immunodeficiency. The chain employs TRBV19 and TRBJ1-1; TRBD1 is a weak D gene call, 5 bases matching. Sequencing was done on a sample of peripheral blood mononuclear cells. CDR3 reads: CASSTSAGGNTEAFF. CDR3 DNA, as far as it was read: TGTGCCAGTAGTACCTCTGCGGGGGGGAACACTGAA.